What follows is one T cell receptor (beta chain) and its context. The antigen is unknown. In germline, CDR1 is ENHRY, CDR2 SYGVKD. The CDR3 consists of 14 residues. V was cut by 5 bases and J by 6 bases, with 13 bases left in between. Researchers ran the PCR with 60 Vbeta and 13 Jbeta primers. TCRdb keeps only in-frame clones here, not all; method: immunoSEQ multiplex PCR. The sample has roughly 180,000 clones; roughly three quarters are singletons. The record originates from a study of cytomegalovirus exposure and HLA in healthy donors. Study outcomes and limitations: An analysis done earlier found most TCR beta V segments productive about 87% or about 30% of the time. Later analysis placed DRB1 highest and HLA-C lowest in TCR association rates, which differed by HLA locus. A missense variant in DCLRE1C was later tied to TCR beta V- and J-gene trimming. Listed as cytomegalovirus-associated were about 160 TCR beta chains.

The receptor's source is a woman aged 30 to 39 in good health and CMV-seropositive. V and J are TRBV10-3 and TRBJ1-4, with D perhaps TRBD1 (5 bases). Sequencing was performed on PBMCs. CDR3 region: CAISPRGSDEKLFF. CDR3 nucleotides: TGTGCCATCAGTCCGCGGGGGTCAGATGAAAAACTGTTTTTT.